One sample yielded the 31 T cell receptor beta chains listed below, sequenced in a study of T cell changes during pregnancy in multiple sclerosis. The data were produced by immunoSEQ multiplex PCR, yet TCRdb's version contains in-frame clones alone and is incomplete. The sample holds some 94,000 clones, approximately 90% seen once. Specimen: peripheral blood, collected in the first trimester of pregnancy. The receptors originated from a female donor in good health, enrolled as a control in a pregnancy study.

This rearrangement joins TRBV4-3 to TRBJ2-3; 10 bases align to TRBD2. V lost 4 bases, J lost 5 bases, and 9 bases stayed unmatched. The CDR3 covers 16 residues. Looked up from germline, CDR1 is LGHNA and CDR2 is YSLEER. CDR3 protein: CASSPRSGGAGDTQYF. The CDR3 nucleotides are TGCGCCAGCAGCCCCAGGAGCGGGGGGGCGGGAGATACGCAGTATTTT.

V is TRBV4-1 and J is TRBJ2-3, with 10 bases that match TRBD2. The ends lost 0 bases at V and 5 bases at J; junction bases unmatched: 5. Germline CDR1 reads MGHRA; CDR2 reads YSYEKL. The CDR3 totals 16 residues. Written as DNA, the CDR3 is TGCGCCAGCAGCCAAGAACTAGCGGGGAAGGGAGATACGCAGTATTTT. It yields the protein CASSQELAGKGDTQYF.

The gene calls are TRBV9 and TRBJ2-3; TRBD1 matches at 9 bases. CDR1 and CDR2 from the germline V gene are SGDLS and YYNGEE. The CDR3 covers 16 residues. Trimming removed 0 bases from V and 4 bases from J; junction bases left unmatched: 6. As DNA, the CDR3 is TGTGCCAGCAGCGTAGGAGGACAGGGGATGGCAGATACGCAGTATTTT. As protein: CASSVGGQGMADTQYF.

J is TRBJ2-3 and V is TRBV6-4, with D perhaps TRBD1 (5 bases). The CDR3 loop spans 15 amino acids. Trimming pared 0 bases from V and 2 bases from J, leaving 9 bases between. Germline V gene sequence: CDR1 MRHNA, CDR2 SNTAGT. CDR3: CASSDSGRVTDTQYF. CDR3 DNA sequence: TGTGCCAGCAGTGACTCTGGCAGGGTCACAGATACGCAGTATTTT.

The rearrangement uses TRBV7-9 and TRBJ1-2; 8 bases match TRBD1. This CDR3 has 17 amino acids. V trimming: 5 bases; J trimming: 4 bases; junction bases outside the gene matches: 15. The germline V gene has CDR1 SEHNR and CDR2 FQNEAQ (reference sequence). CDR3 residues: CASSPPGQALIGYGYTF. The DNA for the CDR3 is TGTGCCAGCAGCCCGCCGGGACAGGCTTTAATCGGCTATGGCTACACCTTC.

J is TRBJ2-1 and V is TRBV7-9; 11 nucleotides agree with TRBD2. The CDR3 totals 17 residues. From germline, CDR1 is SEHNR and CDR2 FQNEAQ (reference sequence). J gave up 2 bases and V 4 bases, and 7 bases lay outside the gene matches. For the CDR3, the DNA is TGTGCCAGCAGCTCAATACTAGCGGGGGATCCCTACAATGAGCAGTTCTTC. It encodes CASSSILAGDPYNEQFF.

V gene TRBV18 combines with J gene TRBJ1-2; TRBD1 agrees at 8 bases. The ends lost 3 bases at V and 7 bases at J; junction bases unmatched: 4. From germline, CDR1 is KGHSH and CDR2 LQKENI. The CDR3 covers 13 residues. Written as DNA, the CDR3 is TGTGCCAGCTCACCGGGACAGGTGTTTGGCTACACCTTC. It yields the protein CASSPGQVFGYTF.

This rearrangement joins TRBV28 to TRBJ2-1; 7 bases are shared with TRBD2. CDR1 MDHEN and CDR2 SYDVKM come from the germline V gene. J gave up 6 bases and V 7 bases, and 9 bases lay outside the gene matches. The CDR3 consists of 14 residues. CDR3 DNA sequence: TGTGCCAGCAAATTGGGGGGGACCTCCAATGAGCAGTTCTTC. Translated, it gives CASKLGGTSNEQFF.

V and J are TRBV25-1 and TRBJ2-1; TRBD2 agrees at 13 bases. The V and J ends lost 9 bases and 5 bases, in that order; junction bases with no gene match: 4. The CDR3 sequence is 14 residues long. Germline CDR1 reads MGHDK; CDR2 reads SYGVNS. CDR3 protein: CASSLAGGNNEQFF. CDR3 DNA sequence: TGTGCCAGTTCACTAGCGGGGGGGAACAATGAGCAGTTCTTC.

This chain uses TRBV29-1 with TRBJ2-1; 8 nucleotides agree with TRBD1. The CDR3 sequence is 13 residues long. V trimming: 1 base; J trimming: 8 bases; junction bases outside the gene matches: 4. Germline CDR1 is SQVTM and CDR2 is ANQGSEA. The CDR3: CSVEGDRRDEQFF. The CDR3 DNA sequence: TGCAGCGTTGAAGGGGACAGGCGGGATGAGCAGTTCTTC.

This sequence joins TRBV5-1 and TRBJ1-5; a possible D gene is TRBD1 (6 bases). Trimming took off 4 bases at V and 4 bases at J, with 15 bases between the two ends. This CDR3 is 15 amino acids long. The germline V gene encodes CDR1 SGHRS and CDR2 YFSETQ. As DNA, the CDR3 is TGCGCCAGCAGCCCGGTGGGAGGGGGGAATCAGCCCCAGCATTTT. Residues: CASSPVGGGNQPQHF.

The chain employs TRBV29-1 and TRBJ1-2, with D possibly being TRBD1 (5 bases). The CDR3 totals 14 residues. Deletions cut 1 base from V and 4 bases from J, with 13 bases between. CDR1 SQVTM and CDR2 ANQGSEA come from the germline V gene. The CDR3 sequence: CSVEGQQGGYGYTF. For the CDR3, the DNA is TGCAGCGTTGAAGGTCAGCAGGGCGGCTATGGCTACACCTTC. The full variable domain, rest sourced from reference TRBV29-1 and TRBJ1-2, is SAVISQKPSRDICQRGTSLTIQCQVDSQVTMMFWYRQQPGQSLTLIATANQGSEATYESGFVIDKFPISRPNLTFSTLTVSNMSPEDSSIYLCSVEGQQGGYGYTFGSGTRLTVV.

Details on this clone: A read error may produce the germline difference seen at one junction end. The rearrangement links TRBV7-7 to TRBJ2-5, with D possibly matching TRBD1 (7 bases). Per the germline V gene, CDR1 is SSHAT and CDR2 is FNYEAQ (reference sequence). CDR3 length: 17 amino acids. Here the CDR3 reads CASSLGWAGGRKETQYF. In nucleotides, the CDR3 is TGTGCTAGCAGCTTAGGTTGGGCAGGGGGGCGCAAAGAGACCCAGTACTTC.

CDR3 amino acids: CASSSQDRSKSYEQYF. The CDR3 region has the DNA TGTGCCAGCAGTTCCCAGGACAGGTCGAAGTCCTACGAGCAGTACTTC. V and J are TRBV28 and TRBJ2-7; 7 nucleotides match TRBD1. This CDR3 has 16 residues. Trimming took 4 bases from V and 1 from J; bases not matched to a gene: 10. Germline lookup yields CDR1 MDHEN and CDR2 SYDVKM.

The chain joins TRBV28 to TRBJ2-7; D is perhaps TRBD1 (5 bases). Trimming cost V 3 bases and J 2 bases, with 26 bases left between them. Germline assignment: CDR1 MDHEN and CDR2 SYDVKM. The CDR3 runs to 19 residues. The chain's CDR3 is CASSLFVRRKGFSTYEQYF. As DNA, the CDR3 is TGTGCCAGCAGTTTGTTTGTAAGAAGGAAGGGGTTCTCAACCTACGAGCAGTACTTC.

V usage is TRBV5-1 and J usage is TRBJ2-3; the match to TRBD1 covers 10 bases. The germline gives CDR1 SGHRS, CDR2 YFSETQ. This CDR3 is 15 amino acids long. The J segment lost 4 bases and the V segment lost 4 bases, leaving 6 bases of the junction unmatched. For the CDR3, the DNA is TGCGCCAGCAGCGCCCGGGACAGGGGCTCAGATACGCAGTATTTT. Translating it yields CASSARDRGSDTQYF.

The genes are TRBV7-3 and TRBJ1-1; D not resolved. This CDR3 is 14 amino acids long. CDR1 SGHTA and CDR2 FQGTGA come from the germline V gene. V lost 5 bases to trimming and J lost 3 bases, with 13 bases between them. The CDR3 reads CASSRQAGDTEAFF. DNA of the CDR3: TGTGCCAGCAGCCGCCAAGCCGGGGACACTGAAGCTTTCTTT.

The chain links TRBV19 to TRBJ2-3; 10 bases align to TRBD1. CDR1 and CDR2 from the germline V gene are LNHDA and SQIVND (reference sequence). V lost 6 bases, J lost 5 bases, and 8 bases stayed unmatched. The CDR3 contains 15 residues. In nucleotides, the CDR3 is TGTGCCAGTAGCAGCGGGACAGGGGTAGAAGATACGCAGTATTTT. This codes for CASSSGTGVEDTQYF. The full variable domain, completed using reference TRBV19 and TRBJ2-3, is DGGITQSPKYLFRKEGQNVTLSCEQNLNHDAMYWYRQDPGQGLRLIYYSQIVNDFQKGDIAEGYSVSREKKESFPLTVTSAQKNPTAFYLCASSSGTGVEDTQYFGPGTRLTVL.

This clone was detected only once. V usage is TRBV6-5 and J usage is TRBJ2-1, with 9 bases lining up with TRBD2. Trimming at V came to 3 bases and at J to 8 bases, leaving 8 bases not matched to a gene. Germline V gene data show CDR1 as MNHEY and CDR2 as SVGAGI. This CDR3 spans 15 amino acids. CDR3 in DNA: TGTGCCAGCAGTTATTTGGCGGGGGGGCCCGATGAGCAGTTCTTC. Its translation: CASSYLAGGPDEQFF.

The V gene is TRBV30, the J gene TRBJ1-5, with a possible D match to TRBD1 (5 bases). Per the germline V gene, CDR1 is GTSNPN and CDR2 is SVGIG (reference sequence). The CDR3 consists of 15 residues. V lost 2 bases, J lost 4 bases, and 15 bases lay in between. This chain's CDR3 is CAWSMWDGGNQPQHF. DNA for the CDR3: TGTGCCTGGAGTATGTGGGACGGAGGGAATCAGCCCCAGCATTTT. Drawing the rest from reference TRBV30 and TRBJ1-5, the complete variable domain is SQTIHQWPATLVQPVGSPLSLECTVEGTSNPNLYWYRQAAGRGLQLLFYSVGIGQISSEVPQNLSASRPQDRQFILSSKKLLLSDSGFYLCAWSMWDGGNQPQHFGDGTRLSIL.

The sample holds one count of this clone. V gene TRBV9 combines with J gene TRBJ1-2; D remains ambiguous. The CDR3 extends over 19 amino acids. With 0 bases removed from V and 6 bases from J, the gap between germline ends came to 27 bases. Germline V gives CDR1 SGDLS, CDR2 YYNGEE. The CDR3 coding sequence is TGTGCCAGCAGCGTAGAAGGGTTAATGATTGGGGAGGGTACCCATGGCTACACCTTC. Translated: CASSVEGLMIGEGTHGYTF.

This rearrangement joins TRBV5-4 to TRBJ2-5; 7 bases match TRBD1. This CDR3 is 14 amino acids long. CDR1 and CDR2 (germline): SGHNT, YYREEE (reference sequence). Germline trimming cut 0 bases from V and 2 bases from J; bases unmatched to any gene: 1. The CDR3 here is CASSLARGQETQYF. Here the CDR3 DNA reads TGTGCCAGCAGCTTGGCCAGGGGGCAAGAGACCCAGTACTTC.

CDR3 amino acids: CASSLTSGGHNPSYNEQFF. The CDR3 DNA reads TGCGCCAGCAGCTTGACTAGCGGGGGGCACAATCCCTCCTACAATGAGCAGTTCTTC. This sequence joins TRBV5-1 and TRBJ2-1; 12 bases are shared with TRBD2. With 1 base clipped from V and 0 bases from J, the junction kept 8 bases outside the gene matches. CDR1 SGHRS and CDR2 YFSETQ come from the germline V gene. This CDR3 region has 19 residues.

In nucleotides, the CDR3 is TGTGCCAGCAACCCAGGGAATAGCAATCAGCCCCAGCATTTT. This gives the protein CASNPGNSNQPQHF. The chain employs TRBV2 and TRBJ1-5; the D gene is possibly TRBD1 (5 bases). V lost 7 bases to trimming and J lost 0 bases, with 10 bases between them. CDR3 size: 14 residues. Germline V gives CDR1 SNHLY, CDR2 FYNNEI.

This chain links TRBV11-2 with TRBJ2-1; no firm D call. Germline lookup yields CDR1 SGHAT and CDR2 FQNNGV. V was trimmed by 6 bases and J by 5 bases, leaving 11 bases between them. CDR3 length equals 13 residues. The CDR3 is CASSSNSDNEQFF. The CDR3 DNA follows: TGTGCCAGCAGTTCAAATTCGGACAATGAGCAGTTCTTC.

The chain has TRBV7-8 and TRBJ2-5; D possibly corresponds to TRBD1 (6 bases). V lost 5 bases and J lost 5, with 15 bases in between. CDR1 and CDR2 (germline): SGHVS, FQNEAQ. The CDR3 has 14 residues. CDR3 in amino acids: CASSPTGSEETQYF. The CDR3 DNA sequence: TGTGCCAGCAGCCCAACAGGGTCTGAGGAGACCCAGTACTTC.

The chain links TRBV6-5 to TRBJ1-2, with D tentatively TRBD1 (6 bases). This CDR3 is 15 amino acids long. Germline V lookup: CDR1 MNHEY, CDR2 SVGAGI. V lost 2 bases, J lost 4 bases, and 14 bases lay in between. The CDR3: CASSYDRSSIYGYTF. CDR3 nucleotide sequence: TGTGCCAGCAGTTACGACAGGTCAAGTATCTATGGCTACACCTTC.

The J gene is TRBJ2-7, the V gene TRBV6-1, with 7 bases lining up with TRBD1. Per germline, CDR1 MNHNS and CDR2 SASEGT. The CDR3 has 13 amino acids. Unmatched junction bases numbered 2, after V lost 6 bases and J lost 0 bases. The CDR3 bases are TGTGCCAGCAGGGGGACAGCCTCCTACGAGCAGTACTTC. Translating gives CASRGTASYEQYF.

The chain couples TRBV6-6 to TRBJ2-7; 7 bases line up with TRBD1. This CDR3 comprises 15 residues. V trimming: 6 bases; J trimming: 2 bases; junction bases outside the gene matches: 10. Germline CDR1 is MNHNY and CDR2 is SVGAGI (reference sequence). The CDR3 spells CASRTDRERPYEQYF. As DNA, the CDR3 is TGTGCCAGCAGAACAGACAGGGAGCGACCCTACGAGCAGTACTTC.

The chain joins TRBV6-4 to TRBJ2-3; the D gene is possibly TRBD2 (5 bases). CDR1 and CDR2 (germline): MRHNA, SNTAGT. The CDR3 has 15 amino acids. V lost 0 bases to trimming and J lost 6 bases, with 13 bases between them. In DNA form, the CDR3 reads TGTGCCAGCAGTGACTCGAAATGGGAGACGGATACGCAGTATTTT. Encoded protein: CASSDSKWETDTQYF.

This chain links TRBV5-4 with TRBJ2-3, with 8 nucleotides matching TRBD2. V shed 1 base and J 2 bases; nucleotides not matched to a gene: 6. This CDR3 comprises 16 residues. Germline V gene lookup returns CDR1 SGHNT and CDR2 YYREEE (reference sequence). The CDR3 DNA reads TGTGCCAGCAGCTTGAGCGACGGGGGGGCCACAGATACGCAGTATTTT. Translating gives CASSLSDGGATDTQYF.